These 16 T cell receptor beta chains originate from one sample sequenced in a study of CD8 T cells in Susac syndrome. An amount of RNA that ranged from roughly 0.45 to 1 ug was reverse transcribed with random hexamers. Each CDR3 protein gets one entry after TCRdb re-called the immunoSEQ multiplex PCR reads with MiXCR. Among around 80,000 distinct CDR3 sequences listed, approximately 95% were seen once. The source material was CD8+ T cells from PBMCs. Receptor source: a human donor with Susac syndrome.

The chain is built from TRBV6-2 or TRBV6-3 and TRBJ1-2, with TRBD1 identical over 8 bases. The germline CDR1 and CDR2 sequences are MNHEY and SVGEGT. V was pared by 6 bases and J by 6 bases, with 6 bases of the junction left unmatched. The CDR3 loop spans 13 amino acids. The CDR3 DNA reads TGTGCCAGCAGCCGGACGACAGGGGATGGCTACACCTTC. It specifies CASSRTTGDGYTF.

The chain combines TRBV27 with TRBJ2-3; D may be TRBD2 (6 bases). Germline CDR1 reads MNHEY; CDR2 reads SMNVEV (reference sequence). This CDR3 is built from 15 residues. V was clipped by 2 bases and J by 0 bases, with 9 bases between them. The CDR3 region has the DNA TGTGCCAGCAGTTTACCCGGGGGAAGCACAGATACGCAGTATTTT. Its protein is CASSLPGGSTDTQYF.

The chain employs TRBV28 and TRBJ1-2; D remains unclear. The V and J ends lost 7 bases and 3 bases respectively, with 9 bases between them. The germline gives CDR1 MDHEN, CDR2 SYDVKM. The CDR3 is made up of 12 amino acids. CDR3 sequence: CASTPAYYGYTF. DNA of the CDR3: TGTGCCAGCACCCCAGCTTACTATGGCTACACCTTC.

The gene calls are TRBV7-9 and TRBJ2-1; D remains ambiguous. V lost 5 bases to trimming and J lost 8 bases, with 10 bases between them. CDR1 is SEHNR, CDR2 FQNEAQ, per germline (reference sequence). The CDR3 is 12 residues long. CDR3 sequence (DNA): TGTGCCAGCAGCCCAGAGGCAGATGAGCAGTTCTTC. Amino acid sequence: CASSPEADEQFF.

The chain employs TRBV25-1 and TRBJ1-3; D not certain. The CDR3 extends over 12 amino acids. With 4 bases removed from V and 4 bases from J, the gap between germline ends came to 5 bases. Germline assignment: CDR1 MGHDK and CDR2 SYGVNS. CDR3 nucleotide sequence: TGTGCCAGCAGTGTGGCCGGAAACACCATATATTTT. Its protein is CASSVAGNTIYF.

Only a few counts were recorded for this clonotype. The genes are TRBV6-5 and TRBJ1-5; D is ambiguous. V was pared by 6 bases and J by 5 bases, with 5 bases between. CDR1 and CDR2 (germline): MNHEY, SVGAGI. CDR3 length: 11 residues. The CDR3 protein is CASREYQPQHF. The DNA of the CDR3 is TGTGCCAGCAGGGAATATCAGCCCCAGCATTTT.

This chain uses TRBV25-1 with TRBJ2-7, with D maybe TRBD1 (6 bases). V gave up 8 bases and J gave up 3 bases, with 11 bases separating them. CDR1 is MGHDK, CDR2 SYGVNS, per germline. This CDR3 has 12 residues. This chain's CDR3 is CASGIQGYEQYF. CDR3 nucleotide sequence: TGTGCCAGCGGGATACAGGGCTACGAGCAGTACTTC.

The chain links TRBV9 to TRBJ2-7, with 7 bases that match TRBD2. Trimming took 3 bases from V and 6 from J; bases not matched to a gene: 9. The CDR3 has 14 amino acids. The V gene's germline CDR1 is SGDLS and CDR2 YYNGEE. This CDR3 reads CASSAGGSKGEQYF. In DNA form, the CDR3 reads TGTGCCAGCAGCGCGGGGGGATCAAAGGGCGAGCAGTACTTC.

The chain has TRBV12-3 or TRBV12-4 and TRBJ1-1; TRBD1 is a possible D gene (5 bases). Trimming took 7 bases from V and 1 from J, leaving 16 bases between them. CDR3 length: 15 residues. The CDR3 region is CASITGFRTNTEAFF. CDR3 nucleotide sequence: TGTGCCAGCATAACAGGCTTTCGGACGAACACTGAAGCTTTCTTT.

The sample holds one count of this clonotype. The rearrangement links TRBV13 to TRBJ2-1; D ambiguous. V was shortened by 5 bases and J by 7 bases, with 3 bases between the two germline ends. The V gene's germline CDR1 is PRHDT and CDR2 FYEKMQ (reference sequence). There are 10 residues in the CDR3. Written as DNA, the CDR3 is TGTGCCAGCAGCCCGAATGAGCAGTTCTTC. It translates to CASSPNEQFF.

This rearrangement joins TRBV7-2 to TRBJ2-7; 12 positions match TRBD2. CDR3 length: 18 residues. With V trimmed by 1 base and J by 2 bases, 9 bases remained unmatched. Germline V CDR1 and CDR2: SGHTA, FQGNSA. The CDR3 bases are TGTGCCAGCAGCTTAGTAGGGCCTAGCGGGGGGGCCGCCTACGAGCAGTACTTC. It specifies CASSLVGPSGGAAYEQYF.

The V gene is TRBV10-3, the J gene TRBJ1-1; D call uncertain. The CDR3 spans 11 residues. Germline CDR1 is ENHRY and CDR2 is SYGVKD. V was clipped by 11 bases and J by 1 base, with 8 bases between them. CDR3 protein: CASTQNTEAFF. CDR3 sequence (DNA): TGTGCCTCAACACAGAACACTGAAGCTTTCTTT.

The CDR3 DNA reads as TGTGCCAGCAGCTTAGGGAGCGGGTCCTCCTACAATGAGCAGTTCTTC. Its translation is CASSLGSGSSYNEQFF. J is TRBJ2-1 and V is TRBV7-9, with TRBD2 as a possible D gene (6 bases). The germline V and J ends were trimmed by 1 base and 0 bases, with 10 bases remaining between them. The CDR3 covers 16 residues. Germline assignment: CDR1 SEHNR and CDR2 FQNEAQ (reference sequence).

The V call is TRBV7-8, the J call TRBJ2-3; 15 bases are shared with TRBD2. Per the germline V gene, CDR1 is SGHVS and CDR2 is FQNEAQ. The V segment lost 4 bases and the J segment 5 bases; nucleotides outside the gene matches: 7. This CDR3 region has 17 residues. The CDR3 DNA sequence: TGTGCCAGCAGCTCCACTGGACTAGCGGGGGGGCGAGATACGCAGTATTTT. Translated: CASSSTGLAGGRDTQYF.

The chain joins TRBV29-1 to TRBJ1-1, with D uncertain. V was cut by 4 bases and J by 10 bases, with 13 bases left in between. There are 11 residues in the CDR3. In germline, CDR1 is SQVTM, CDR2 ANQGSEA. CDR3: CSVAHGYGAFF. The CDR3 DNA follows: TGCAGCGTTGCCCATGGTTATGGAGCTTTCTTT.

The chain joins TRBV7-9 to TRBJ2-7; D ambiguous. V lost 3 bases and J 0 bases, leaving 12 bases between the germline ends. This CDR3 spans 15 amino acids. Germline V CDR1 and CDR2: SEHNR, FQNEAQ (reference sequence). CDR3 bases: TGTGCCAGCAGCTTGAGCATCAGCGACTCCTACGAGCAGTACTTC. Its protein is CASSLSISDSYEQYF.